This T cell receptor (beta chain) was sequenced during a study of T cells in Graves' hyperthyroidism and ophthalmopathy. The study's findings and limits: Stable hyperthyroidism was separated from ophthalmopathy by a model based on 13 V-J features. Within blood appeared most thyroid clonotypes that had expanded above 0.001.

Amplification yielded TCR beta CDR3 regions, with RNA transcripts as the source. HTBI primers drove first-round RT-PCR of the TCR CDR3. Each CDR3 protein is one row after TCRdb ran MiXCR on the multiplex PCR reads. Altogether just over 550,000 distinct CDR3 sequences are present, 40% to 55% being singletons, with the ten largest covering 8.2%. Disease duration under 2 months; hyperthyroidism patients were aged 18 to 65. As concerns this clonotype: Its antigen is not identified. The junction departs from the called germline gene at one end, perhaps through a read error.

Germline lookup yields CDR1 SGHTA and CDR2 FQGTGA. This CDR3 region has 12 residues. The receptor comes from a woman aged 18 to 35 with Graves' hyperthyroidism. The gene calls are TRBV7-3 and TRBJ2-7; D not certain. Sequencing was performed on peripheral blood or thyroid tissue (not recorded which). The CDR3 nucleotides read TGCGCCAGCAGCCCAGATGGCCACGAGCAGTACTTC. Translation: CASSPDGHEQYF. Supplemented by reference TRBV7-3 and TRBJ2-7, the full variable domain reads GAGVSQTPSNKVTEKGKYVELRCDPISGHTALYWYRQSLGQGPEFLIYFQGTGAADDSGLPNDRFFAVRPEGSVSTLKIQRTERGDSAVYLCASSPDGHEQYFGPGTRLTVT.